This TCR beta chain is drawn from a study of metastatic and nonmetastatic thyroid tumors. The wider study: Repertoires of blood and of tissue (tumor or nodule) from malignant and benign thyroid patients were compared. Study outcomes and limitations: Malignant tumors reportedly showed significantly higher TCR beta diversity than benign nodules in both blood and tumor.

Original processing methods: Researchers built a distant-metastasis classifier for papillary thyroid cancer that drew on CDR3 differences across clinicopathological groups. MiXCR re-clonotyped the PCR reads for TCRdb. The V and J calls were not made by the authors but by TCRdb's processing. The sample holds some 10,000 clones, about 10% seen once. In this sample, this clone turned up many times. Its antigen is currently unknown. CDR1 and CDR2 from the germline V gene are LNHNV and YYDKDF (reference sequence). The CDR3 is 16 residues long. V gave up 2 bases and J gave up 0 bases, with 11 bases separating them. Thyroid surgery took place with no prior treatment in any patient.

The gene calls are TRBV15 and TRBJ2-1, with D possibly TRBD2 on 5 matching bases. The source of this sequence is a female donor with papillary thyroid cancer or a benign thyroid nodule (not recorded which). Some clones in this sample may be carry-over from other donors' samples. The sequenced sample consisted of tumor tissue. The CDR3 loop is CATSRLDFSSYNEQFF. In nucleotides, the CDR3 is TGTGCCACCAGCAGACTGGACTTTAGCTCCTACAATGAGCAGTTCTTC.